This passage covers 4 T cell receptor beta chains from one sample sequenced in a study of cytomegalovirus exposure and HLA in healthy donors. Use of 60 Vbeta and 13 Jbeta primers characterized the PCR. Produced via immunoSEQ multiplex PCR; TCRdb's table is partial and in-frame only. There are more than 45,000 clones in the sample; around three quarters occur only once, and approximately 19% lies in the top ten. Sequenced sample: PBMCs. These receptors were obtained from a woman aged 55-69 years in good health and CMV-seropositive.

In its sample, this clone was seen a few times. The rearrangement joins TRBV5-1 to TRBJ2-3, with 10 bases aligning to TRBD2. Germline-derived CDR1 and CDR2 are SGHRS and YFSETQ. V gave up 5 bases and J gave up 6 bases; unmatched junction bases: 9. The CDR3 is 15 amino acids. The chain's CDR3 is CASSLSGGAGDTQYF. The DNA of the CDR3 is TGCGCCAGCAGTCTAAGCGGGGGGGCAGGGGATACGCAGTATTTT.

The chain carries TRBV6-1 and TRBJ2-2, with D perhaps TRBD1 (6 bases). The V gene's germline CDR1 is MNHNS and CDR2 SASEGT. The CDR3 extends over 14 amino acids. The V end was cut by 4 bases, the J end by 5 bases, with 11 bases between. CDR3 region: CASSATGKTGELFF. The CDR3 nucleotides are TGTGCCAGCAGTGCCACAGGGAAAACCGGGGAGCTGTTTTTT.

The V call is TRBV9, the J call TRBJ2-5; 11 nucleotides line up with TRBD2. V lost 0 bases and J lost 3; bases outside the gene matches: 10. The germline gives CDR1 SGDLS, CDR2 YYNGEE. The CDR3 consists of 18 residues. CDR3 DNA sequence: TGTGCCAGCAGCGTAGGTGATTTGGGGGGACTAGCGGAAGAGACCCAGTACTTC. It yields the protein CASSVGDLGGLAEETQYF.

This clone was observed once. The gene calls are TRBV9 and TRBJ2-1; D is perhaps TRBD1 (5 bases). CDR1 is SGDLS and CDR2 is YYNGEE in the germline V gene. Trimming cost V 0 bases and J 4 bases, with 8 bases left between them. The CDR3 has 14 residues. The CDR3 here is CASSVDKGYNEQFF. The CDR3 bases are TGTGCCAGCAGCGTAGATAAGGGGTACAATGAGCAGTTCTTC.